Described below is a single T cell receptor beta chain sequence and its context. Authors' data handling: How many nucleated cells were present was estimated from reference gene primer amplification. Using immunoSEQ multiplex PCR, the repertoire was profiled, and TCRdb retains in-frame clones only, with some absent. The D gene and trimming were derived from the DNA, and the V and J assignments and clone size from that table. The table shows about 50,000 clones, with around 84% occurring only once. The data are from a study of blood T cell repertoires in COVID-19. Study-level background: From the United States, Italy and Spain came samples of acute and convalescent COVID-19. Sample material is recorded as cDNA or gDNA derived from T cells, B-cell-depleted T cells, or PBMCs.

The germline V gene has CDR1 LGHDT and CDR2 YNNKEL (reference sequence). Trimming removed 2 bases from V and 8 bases from J, with 10 bases in between. This CDR3 spans 13 amino acids. The receptor's source is a man older than 75 with active COVID-19. Source material: peripheral blood. The chain has TRBV3-1 (or the pseudogene TRBV3-2) and TRBJ1-5, with D possibly TRBD1 on 5 matching bases. The CDR3 sequence: CASSQRGGEPQHF. The CDR3 DNA sequence: TGTGCCAGCAGCCAACGGGGGGGTGAGCCCCAGCATTTT.